A single T cell receptor (beta chain) is shown here with its context. This receptor's antigen is unknown. Base qualities are not at hand, and no much larger clone is one base apart. The data were taken from a study of control samples from healthy donors and cancer patients (dated by TCRdb to 2018 to 2021). The germline V and J ends show losses of 5 bases and 12 bases respectively, and no gene match explains 15 bases of the junction. Reading the germline V gene (reference sequence) gives CDR1 SGHNT and CDR2 YYREEE. The CDR3 contains 15 residues, cysteine and phenylalanine counted. The only DNA kept is the CDR3, 45 bases in frame from the first base. Library preparation was by the immunoSEQ multiplex PCR assay. Drawn from immuneACCESS, this table holds only the in-frame rearrangements with V and J called that TCRdb kept. Clones are partly lost; checked studies trace under half to an unresolved V gene and leave the rest unexplained. Recorded for this sample are tens of thousands of clones; roughly 90% of them occurred a single time. The leading ten clones occupy 1.9% of the sample.

Recombination linked TRBV5-4 to TRBJ2-1; 9 nucleotides in the junction match TRBD1. Source material: PBMCs. The clonotype originates from a woman aged 60-75 years with head and neck cancer. The nucleotides are TGTGCCAGCAGGAGCCCGGGACAGGGTTTTAGTGGGCAGTTCTTC. Its translation is CASRSPGQGFSGQFF.